Here is one T cell receptor beta chain with its context. V was trimmed by 3 bases and J by 0 bases, leaving 13 bases between them. The CDR3 runs 16 residues. From germline, CDR1 is LGHNA and CDR2 YNFKEQ. The data originate from a study of cytomegalovirus exposure and HLA in healthy donors. In the PCR, 60 Vbeta and 13 Jbeta primers were used. Here immunoSEQ multiplex PCR was the method, and the copy in TCRdb shows in-frame clones only, minus some. The data hold around 150,000 clones, with about three quarters observed a single time. The sequence derives from a female donor in good health and CMV-seronegative. This rearrangement joins TRBV4-2 to TRBJ2-3; possible D gene TRBD2, 5 bases. Material: PBMCs. The CDR3 DNA follows: TGTGCCAGCAGCCAGGGTGGACTCTTTAGCACAGATACGCAGTATTTT. Protein: CASSQGGLFSTDTQYF.